Listed here are 27 T cell receptor beta chains from one sample, sequenced in a study of blood T cell repertoires in COVID-19. Here immunoSEQ multiplex PCR was the method, and the copy in TCRdb shows in-frame clones only, minus some. The top ten hold 9.9% of the sample, which has 35,000 to 45,000 clones, almost 85% seen once. Sequencing was done on a sample of peripheral blood. These receptor sequences come from a human donor in a cohort sampled during active COVID-19.

V is TRBV7-9 and J is TRBJ1-1, with D tentatively TRBD1 (5 bases). The CDR3 runs 14 residues. The V gene's germline CDR1 is SEHNR and CDR2 FQNEAQ (reference sequence). Trimming removed 2 bases from V and 2 bases from J, with 9 bases in between. The CDR3 sequence is CASSLQGGNTEAFF. Here the CDR3 DNA reads TGTGCCAGCAGCTTACAGGGAGGCAACACTGAAGCTTTCTTT.

The genes are TRBV6-5 and TRBJ1-1; the D is unclear. Trimming left V 6 bases short and J 8 bases short, with 19 bases between. CDR3 length: 14 amino acids. The germline V gene encodes CDR1 MNHEY and CDR2 SVGAGI. In DNA form, the CDR3 reads TGTGCCAGCAGGGCCCGAGGGCTGGGTTCCGAAGCTTTCTTT. Residues: CASRARGLGSEAFF.

The J gene is TRBJ1-2, the V gene TRBV11-3; 10 bases match TRBD1. The CDR3 has 13 amino acids. Germline CDR1 and CDR2: SGHNT and YENEEA. With V trimmed by 4 bases and J by 7 bases, 3 bases remained unmatched. The CDR3 nucleotides read TGTGCCAGCAGCTCGGACAGGGGGGCTGGCTACACCTTC. Translated, it gives CASSSDRGAGYTF.

A few counts support this clone. This chain links TRBV30 with TRBJ1-6; 9 bases are a match to TRBD1. The V gene's germline CDR1 is GTSNPN and CDR2 SVGIG (reference sequence). This CDR3 comprises 13 residues. V shed 7 bases and J 9 bases; nucleotides not matched to a gene: 7. As DNA, the CDR3 is TGTGCCTACCTGGGACAGGGAGGTTCACCCCTCCACTTT. Translating it yields CAYLGQGGSPLHF. Variable domain in full (rest from reference TRBV30 and TRBJ1-6): SQTIHQWPATLVQPVGSPLSLECTVEGTSNPNLYWYRQAAGRGLQLLFYSVGIGQISSEVPQNLSASRPQDRQFILSSKKLLLSDSGFYLCAYLGQGGSPLHFGNGTRLTVT.

This chain links TRBV7-2 with TRBJ2-7; 7 bases are shared with TRBD1. CDR1 SGHTA and CDR2 FQGNSA come from the germline V gene. V shed 5 bases, J shed 3 bases, and the junction held 7 bases outside the gene matches. The CDR3 is 14 amino acids. CDR3 DNA sequence: TGTGCCAGCAGCCTAACCCAGGGGGACTACGAGCAGTACTTC. It encodes CASSLTQGDYEQYF.

The V gene is TRBV4-1, the J gene TRBJ2-1; 9 bases are shared with TRBD2. Germline CDR1 MGHRA, CDR2 YSYEKL. The CDR3 sequence is 15 residues long. Losses at the gene ends were 3 bases for V and 5 bases for J; bases not matched to a gene: 5. The CDR3 DNA reads TGCGCCAGCAGCCAGATTAGCGGGGGACACAATGAGCAGTTCTTC. It is translated as CASSQISGGHNEQFF.

This chain uses TRBV28 with TRBJ1-3; TRBD1 is a possible D gene (6 bases). Deletions cut 6 bases from V and 1 base from J, with 10 bases between. CDR3 length: 14 residues. Germline-derived CDR1 and CDR2 are MDHEN and SYDVKM. The CDR3 sequence is CASSPGQSGNTIYF. The CDR3 DNA reads TGTGCCAGCAGCCCTGGACAGTCTGGAAACACCATATATTTT. The variable domain in full, completed from reference TRBV28 and TRBJ1-3, reads DVKVTQSSRYLVKRTGEKVFLECVQDMDHENMFWYRQDPGLGLRLIYFSYDVKMKEKGDIPEGYSVSREKKERFSLILESASTNQTSMYLCASSPGQSGNTIYFGEGSWLTVV.

This rearrangement joins TRBV30 to TRBJ1-1; D is possibly TRBD1 (6 bases). From germline, CDR1 is GTSNPN and CDR2 SVGIG (reference sequence). V was trimmed by 5 bases and J by 3 bases, leaving 16 bases between them. This CDR3 contains 14 residues. This CDR3 is CAWVPGHLDTEAFF. The CDR3 coding sequence is TGTGCCTGGGTCCCGGGACACCTCGACACTGAAGCTTTCTTT.

This clone was counted a few times. The J gene is TRBJ2-5, the V gene TRBV11-2; D is possibly TRBD2 (6 bases). CDR3 length: 15 residues. Per the germline V gene, CDR1 is SGHAT and CDR2 is FQNNGV. V was clipped by 5 bases and J by 2 bases, with 15 bases between them. The CDR3 sequence: CASSPRNSGQETQYF. CDR3 sequence (DNA): TGTGCCAGCAGCCCTCGGAATAGCGGACAAGAGACCCAGTACTTC.

This clone was counted a few times. The V call is TRBV5-1, the J call TRBJ1-2; possibly TRBD1 for D (5 bases). The germline V and J ends were trimmed by 0 bases and 1 base, with 7 bases remaining between them. The CDR3 has 14 residues. The germline CDR1 and CDR2 sequences are SGHRS and YFSETQ. CDR3 sequence (DNA): TGCGCCAGCAGCTTGGACAGGAATAACTATGGCTACACCTTC. Translating it yields CASSLDRNNYGYTF.

The gene calls are TRBV5-1 and TRBJ2-5; D might be TRBD2 (5 bases). The CDR3 consists of 13 residues. CDR1 SGHRS and CDR2 YFSETQ come from the germline V gene. V was cut by 6 bases and J by 2 bases, with 11 bases left in between. The CDR3 loop is CASTWENQETQYF. CDR3 nucleotide sequence: TGCGCCAGCACGTGGGAGAATCAAGAGACCCAGTACTTC.

The rearrangement uses TRBV18 and TRBJ2-5, with TRBD1 as a possible D gene (6 bases). The germline V gene encodes CDR1 KGHSH and CDR2 LQKENI. The CDR3 is 14 amino acids. V lost 2 bases, J lost 1 base, and 8 bases lay in between. Here the CDR3 DNA reads TGTGCCAGCTCACCAGGACAGTCCCAAGAGACCCAGTACTTC. It specifies CASSPGQSQETQYF.

This clone has only one observation. This chain joins TRBV10-3 and TRBJ1-6; TRBD1 matches 7 bases. Germline CDR1 reads ENHRY; CDR2 reads SYGVKD. V shed 4 bases and J 7 bases; nucleotides not matched to a gene: 4. The CDR3 covers 14 residues. The CDR3 bases are TGTGCCATCAGTGCTCAGGGGGAGAATTCACCCCTCCACTTT. It translates to CAISAQGENSPLHF.

The V and J genes are TRBV19 and TRBJ1-4, with D tentatively TRBD1 (5 bases). From germline, CDR1 is LNHDA and CDR2 SQIVND (reference sequence). The V end lost 7 bases, the J end lost 8 bases, and 17 bases lay between the germline ends. The CDR3 is 14 amino acids. Here the CDR3 reads CASIDRDSKEKLFF. In DNA form, the CDR3 reads TGTGCCAGTATCGACCGTGACAGCAAGGAAAAACTGTTTTTT. The full variable domain, in which reference TRBV19 and TRBJ1-4 provide the parts outside the CDR3, is DGGITQSPKYLFRKEGQNVTLSCEQNLNHDAMYWYRQDPGQGLRLIYYSQIVNDFQKGDIAEGYSVSREKKESFPLTVTSAQKNPTAFYLCASIDRDSKEKLFFGSGTQLSVL.

This rearrangement joins TRBV5-1 to TRBJ2-2; 12 bases align to TRBD2. The CDR3 has 17 residues. V dropped 0 bases and J dropped 5; count of bases not matched to a gene: 5. Germline CDR1 SGHRS, CDR2 YFSETQ. The CDR3 DNA follows: TGCGCCAGCAGCTTGGGACTAGCGGGAGTTCGAACCGGGGAGCTGTTTTTT. Protein product: CASSLGLAGVRTGELFF. The variable domain in full, completed from reference TRBV5-1 and TRBJ2-2, reads KAGVTQTPRYLIKTRGQQVTLSCSPISGHRSVSWYQQTPGQGLQFLFEYFSETQRNKGNFPGRFSGRQFSNSRSEMNVSTLELGDSALYLCASSLGLAGVRTGELFFGEGSRLTVL.

The rearrangement links TRBV6-5 to TRBJ2-3; D remains ambiguous. Deletions cut 7 bases from V and 0 bases from J, with 5 bases between. The CDR3 sequence is 12 residues long. The germline V gene has CDR1 MNHEY and CDR2 SVGAGI. The CDR3, as DNA: TGTGCCAGCAAAACTAGCACAGATACGCAGTATTTT. It translates to CASKTSTDTQYF.

This chain uses TRBV19 with TRBJ2-1, with 12 bases fitting TRBD2. The CDR3 covers 14 residues. J was trimmed by 6 bases and V by 10 bases; bases with no gene match: 7. Germline V lookup: CDR1 LNHDA, CDR2 SQIVND (reference sequence). CDR3 DNA sequence: TGTGCCACTAGCGGGAGGGAGGGGTCCAATGAGCAGTTCTTC. Protein: CATSGREGSNEQFF. The full variable domain, its missing parts supplied by reference TRBV19 and TRBJ2-1, is DGGITQSPKYLFRKEGQNVTLSCEQNLNHDAMYWYRQDPGQGLRLIYYSQIVNDFQKGDIAEGYSVSREKKESFPLTVTSAQKNPTAFYLCATSGREGSNEQFFGPGTRLTVL.

The sample holds one count of this clone. This rearrangement joins TRBV4-1 to TRBJ1-2; D is undetermined. V was shortened by 0 bases and J by 4 bases, with 9 bases between the two germline ends. Germline V CDR1 and CDR2: MGHRA, YSYEKL. The CDR3 extends over 14 amino acids. The CDR3, as DNA: TGCGCCAGCAGCCAAGACAGAGGGAGCTATGGCTACACCTTC. It encodes CASSQDRGSYGYTF.

To note about this clone: The junction departs from the called germline gene at one end, perhaps through a read error. The chain uses TRBV7-8 and TRBJ1-2, with 7 bases identical to TRBD1. The CDR3 is 16 amino acids. In germline, CDR1 is SGHVS, CDR2 FQNEAQ. Here the CDR3 DNA reads TGTGCCAGCAGCCTAGCTGACAGGGCCTCCCGCTATGGCTACACCTTC. Translating gives CASSLADRASRYGYTF.

V gene TRBV6-6 combines with J gene TRBJ2-7, with 8 positions matching TRBD2. V dropped 2 bases and J dropped 2; count of bases not matched to a gene: 2. Germline assignment: CDR1 MNHNY and CDR2 SVGAGI (reference sequence). The CDR3 totals 14 residues. The CDR3 coding sequence is TGTGCCAGCAGTTACCTTAGCGGGACCTACGAGCAGTACTTC. It yields the protein CASSYLSGTYEQYF.

The CDR3 nucleotides are TGTGCCAGCAGTGAAAAGAGCGGGGGGGGTAACAATGAGCAGTTCTTC. Translating it yields CASSEKSGGGNNEQFF. The chain employs TRBV2 and TRBJ2-1; 10 bases match TRBD2. Germline V lookup: CDR1 SNHLY, CDR2 FYNNEI. This CDR3 contains 16 residues. The J segment lost 5 bases and the V segment lost 2 bases, leaving 6 bases of the junction unmatched.

The chain uses TRBV5-4 and TRBJ2-1, with TRBD2 identical over 8 bases. Trimming removed 0 bases from V and 9 bases from J; junction bases left unmatched: 11. Germline CDR1 and CDR2: SGHNT and YYREEE (reference sequence). The CDR3 is 16 residues long. CDR3 DNA sequence: TGTGCCAGCAGCTTGGATCTAGCGGGTGCTGCGGGTGAGCAGTTCTTC. Its translation is CASSLDLAGAAGEQFF.

The chain has TRBV20-1 and TRBJ2-7; the D is unclear. Germline lookup yields CDR1 DFQATT and CDR2 SNEGSKA (reference sequence). V was clipped by 3 bases and J by 0 bases, with 12 bases between them. The CDR3 runs 14 residues. The CDR3: CSASLARSSYEQYF. The DNA for the CDR3 is TGCAGTGCTAGTCTGGCTCGGAGCTCCTACGAGCAGTACTTC.

The rearrangement joins TRBV15 to TRBJ2-1; 9 positions match TRBD2. J was trimmed by 8 bases and V by 0 bases; bases with no gene match: 8. In germline, CDR1 is LNHNV, CDR2 YYDKDF (reference sequence). The CDR3 is made up of 16 amino acids. CDR3 bases: TGTGCCACCAGCAGAGATCTTCCTAGCGGGATCTATGAGCAGTTCTTC. Translated: CATSRDLPSGIYEQFF.

The chain joins TRBV4-2 to TRBJ1-6; 8 positions match TRBD1. V gave up 4 bases and J gave up 6 bases; unmatched junction bases: 11. The CDR3 is 17 amino acids. In germline, CDR1 is LGHNA, CDR2 YNFKEQ. CDR3: CASSPEAGQGANSPLHF. The CDR3 nucleotides read TGTGCCAGCAGCCCCGAGGCCGGACAGGGTGCTAATTCACCCCTCCACTTT.

This clone occurred once. The chain recombines TRBV18 with TRBJ2-7; 9 bases map to TRBD2. This CDR3 is built from 16 residues. From germline, CDR1 is KGHSH and CDR2 LQKENI. V lost 5 bases to trimming and J lost 0 bases; unmatched junction nucleotides: 8. The CDR3 DNA follows: TGTGCCAGCTCATCCACGAGCGGGAGGAGCTCCTACGAGCAGTACTTC. Protein sequence: CASSSTSGRSSYEQYF.

The chain recombines TRBV6-5 with TRBJ1-3, with D possibly matching TRBD1 (6 bases). The CDR3 loop spans 15 amino acids. CDR1 and CDR2 from the germline V gene are MNHEY and SVGAGI. The V end lost 11 bases, the J end lost 0 bases, and 17 bases lay between the germline ends. The chain's CDR3 is CAGRVGHYSGNTIYF. The DNA of the CDR3 is TGTGCCGGCCGAGTGGGACACTACTCTGGAAACACCATATATTTT.